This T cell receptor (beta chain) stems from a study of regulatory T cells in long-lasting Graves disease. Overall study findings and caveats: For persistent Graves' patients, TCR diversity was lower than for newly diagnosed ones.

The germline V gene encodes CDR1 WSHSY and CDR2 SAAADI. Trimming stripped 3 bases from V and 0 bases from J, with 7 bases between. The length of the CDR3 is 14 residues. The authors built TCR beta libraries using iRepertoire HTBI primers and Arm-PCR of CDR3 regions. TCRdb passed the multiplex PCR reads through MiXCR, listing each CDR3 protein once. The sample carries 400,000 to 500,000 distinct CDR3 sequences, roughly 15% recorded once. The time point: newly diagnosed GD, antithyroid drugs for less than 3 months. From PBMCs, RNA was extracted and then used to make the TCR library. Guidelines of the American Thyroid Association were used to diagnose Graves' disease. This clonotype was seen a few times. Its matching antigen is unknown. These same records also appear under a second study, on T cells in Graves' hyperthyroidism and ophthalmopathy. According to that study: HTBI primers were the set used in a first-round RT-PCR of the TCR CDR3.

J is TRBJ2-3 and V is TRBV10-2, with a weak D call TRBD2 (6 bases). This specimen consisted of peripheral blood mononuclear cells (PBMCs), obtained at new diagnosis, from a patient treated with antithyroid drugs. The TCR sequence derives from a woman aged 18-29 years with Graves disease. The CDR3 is CASSDAGSTDTQYF. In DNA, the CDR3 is TGCGCCAGCAGTGATGCGGGAAGCACAGATACGCAGTATTTT.